Listed here are 19 T cell receptor beta chains from one sample, sequenced in a study of blood T cell repertoires in COVID-19. Data came from immunoSEQ multiplex PCR; TCRdb stores just in-frame clones and leaves some out. The sample includes fewer than 250,000 clones, 70% to 90% of them seen just once. Sequencing used PBMCs or T cells enriched from blood (not recorded which). Receptors were obtained from a man in his fifties or sixties who had been exposed to COVID-19.

The rearrangement uses TRBV7-9 and TRBJ2-7, with D tentatively TRBD1 (6 bases). The germline CDR1 and CDR2 sequences are SEHNR and FQNEAQ (reference sequence). Trimming took off 2 bases at V and 0 bases at J, with 20 bases between the two ends. The CDR3 consists of 18 residues. For the CDR3, the DNA is TGTGCCAGCAGCTTATATGAAGGTGGGGGCAGGAGCTCCTACGAGCAGTACGTC. Its translation: CASSLYEGGGRSSYEQYV.

V and J are TRBV20-1 and TRBJ1-1; D not resolved. Germline-derived CDR1 and CDR2 are DFQATT and SNEGSKA (reference sequence). The V gene lost 3 bases and the J gene lost 0 bases, with 14 bases spanning the gap. This CDR3 contains 15 residues. The CDR3 is CSASIPLGVNTEAFF. As DNA, the CDR3 is TGCAGTGCTAGTATCCCACTCGGGGTGAACACTGAAGCTTTCTTT.

This clone has more than one count but fewer than ten. The chain is built from TRBV7-3 and TRBJ1-6, with D uncertain. Germline loops: CDR1 SGHTA, CDR2 FQGTGA. The germline V and J ends were trimmed by 2 bases and 9 bases, with 8 bases remaining between them. The CDR3 runs to 13 residues. For the CDR3, the DNA is TGTGCCAGCAGCTTATCGGGTGGTTCACCCCTCCACTTT. Protein sequence: CASSLSGGSPLHF.

The chain carries TRBV4-1 and TRBJ2-1; perhaps TRBD2 as D (6 bases). Germline V CDR1 and CDR2: MGHRA, YSYEKL. This CDR3 has 17 amino acids. V was shortened by 2 bases and J by 0 bases, with 14 bases between the two germline ends. In DNA, the CDR3 is TGCGCCAGCAGCCAAAGACGTCTAGCGAACTCCTACAATGAGCAGTTCTTC. Its translation is CASSQRRLANSYNEQFF.

This chain uses TRBV5-1 with TRBJ1-1; 12 bases fit TRBD1. This CDR3 is 16 amino acids long. From germline, CDR1 is SGHRS and CDR2 YFSETQ. After removal of 2 bases from V and 2 bases from J, the junction contained 4 bases not matched to a gene. This CDR3 is CASSLTGTGGNTEAFF. The CDR3, as DNA: TGCGCCAGCAGCTTAACCGGGACAGGGGGCAACACTGAAGCTTTCTTT.

The J gene is TRBJ2-5, the V gene TRBV7-9, with D possibly being TRBD1 (6 bases). V lost 4 bases, J lost 5 bases, and 11 bases lay in between. Germline V CDR1 and CDR2: SEHNR, FQNEAQ (reference sequence). The CDR3 is 13 residues long. The CDR3 DNA reads as TGTGCCAGCAGCTCAGGGGCTGGGGAGACCCAGTACTTC. Translating gives CASSSGAGETQYF.

This rearrangement joins TRBV11-2 to TRBJ2-7; D is uncertain. Germline-derived CDR1 and CDR2 are SGHAT and FQNNGV. V shed 4 bases and J shed 2 bases, with 12 bases lying between them. The CDR3 sequence is 14 residues long. The CDR3 here is CASSSHGDPYEQYV. The CDR3 DNA reads TGTGCCAGCAGCTCACACGGAGATCCCTACGAGCAGTACGTC.

This chain joins TRBV9 and TRBJ1-2; 8 bases fit TRBD1. Trimming at V came to 4 bases and at J to 7 bases, leaving 3 bases not matched to a gene. The germline gives CDR1 SGDLS, CDR2 YYNGEE. This CDR3 comprises 12 residues. CDR3 region: CASSQQGGGYTF. As DNA, the CDR3 is TGTGCCAGCAGCCAACAGGGGGGTGGCTACACCTTC.

This clone came up a few times. The J gene is TRBJ2-1, the V gene TRBV2; 13 nucleotides align to TRBD2. Germline CDR1 is SNHLY and CDR2 is FYNNEI. The CDR3 extends over 15 amino acids. With 8 bases clipped from V and 8 bases from J, the junction kept 9 bases outside the gene matches. This CDR3 is CASRRTSGGGHEQFF. The DNA for the CDR3 is TGTGCCAGCCGCCGGACTAGCGGGGGAGGTCATGAGCAGTTCTTC. The whole variable domain, filled in from reference TRBV2 and TRBJ2-1, reads EPEVTQTPSHQVTQMGQEVILRCVPISNHLYFYWYRQILGQKVEFLVSFYNNEISEKSEIFDDQFSVERPDGSNFTLKIRSTKLEDSAMYFCASRRTSGGGHEQFFGPGTRLTVL.

This chain uses TRBV7-8 with TRBJ2-3; tentatively, D is TRBD2 (6 bases). This CDR3 contains 12 residues. CDR1 and CDR2 from the germline V gene are SGHVS and FQNEAQ. With 6 bases removed from V and 10 bases from J, the gap between germline ends came to 14 bases. CDR3 region: CASSREGLAQYF. The CDR3 DNA reads as TGTGCCAGCAGTCGAGAGGGACTCGCGCAGTATTTT.

This rearrangement joins TRBV7-9 to TRBJ1-5; 9 bases are shared with TRBD1. The CDR3 runs to 15 residues. Germline loops: CDR1 SEHNR, CDR2 FQNEAQ (reference sequence). V was pared by 0 bases and J by 5 bases, with 2 bases of the junction left unmatched. The DNA of the CDR3 is TGTGCCAGCAGCTTAGCCACAGGGGGCCATCAGCCCCAGCATTTT. This codes for CASSLATGGHQPQHF.

A remark on this clone: Other DNA sequences in this specimen translate into the identical CDR3. The chain recombines TRBV3-1 (or the pseudogene TRBV3-2) with TRBJ1-3; maybe TRBD1 (6 bases). This CDR3 spans 15 amino acids. Germline CDR1 is LGHDT and CDR2 is YNNKEL (reference sequence). V was shortened by 0 bases and J by 3 bases, with 9 bases between the two germline ends. CDR3 sequence: CASSQDLGGGNTIYF. The CDR3 DNA follows: TGTGCCAGCAGCCAAGATTTAGGGGGTGGAAACACCATATATTTT.

The chain links TRBV5-4 to TRBJ1-2; D is undetermined. CDR1 is SGHNT and CDR2 is YYREEE in the germline V gene (reference sequence). V was cut by 5 bases and J by 4 bases, with 15 bases left in between. This CDR3 is built from 14 residues. For the CDR3, the DNA is TGTGCCAGCAGTTCTGACGGACTCCTCTATGGCTACACCTTC. Translation: CASSSDGLLYGYTF.

The V call is TRBV4-2, the J call TRBJ1-4; a weak D match, TRBD1 (5 bases). Between the trimmed V and J ends, which lost 2 bases and 4 bases, there was a span of 8 bases. Germline CDR1 LGHNA, CDR2 YNFKEQ. The CDR3 runs 14 residues. The CDR3 loop reads CASSQSGFNEKLFF. In nucleotides, the CDR3 is TGTGCCAGCAGCCAATCAGGGTTTAATGAAAAACTGTTTTTT.

The gene calls are TRBV28 and TRBJ2-1, with 8 positions matching TRBD2. J gave up 0 bases and V 7 bases, and 8 bases lay outside the gene matches. Germline CDR1 and CDR2: MDHEN and SYDVKM. The length of the CDR3 is 16 residues. The CDR3 spells CASTTFGRASYNEQFF. The CDR3 DNA follows: TGTGCCAGCACTACTTTCGGGAGGGCCTCCTACAATGAGCAGTTCTTC.

As DNA, the CDR3 is TGTGCCAGCAGCCAAGATTACGTCACTAGCGGGCAGCAGGGGGAGACCCAGTACTTC. It is translated as CASSQDYVTSGQQGETQYF. The rearrangement links TRBV3-1 (or the pseudogene TRBV3-2) to TRBJ2-5, with TRBD2 matching 9 bases. Trimming at V came to 0 bases and at J to 5 bases, leaving 16 bases not matched to a gene. The germline gives CDR1 LGHDT, CDR2 YNNKEL (reference sequence). CDR3 length: 19 amino acids.

This clone was seen more than once but under ten times. This same CDR3 is encoded by further DNA sequences in the sample. This chain links TRBV5-1 with TRBJ2-5; no definite D call. Trimming cost V 0 bases and J 4 bases, with 4 bases left between them. The CDR3 is made up of 12 amino acids. Germline V gene lookup returns CDR1 SGHRS and CDR2 YFSETQ. CDR3 in amino acids: CASSLAGETQYF. CDR3 in DNA: TGCGCCAGCAGCTTGGCCGGAGAGACCCAGTACTTC.

The chain joins TRBV6-5 to TRBJ1-2; 8 positions match TRBD1. The junction had 5 bases not matched to a gene; V was cut back by 8 bases and J by 3 bases. The CDR3 is 13 residues long. Looked up from germline, CDR1 is MNHEY and CDR2 is SVGAGI. The CDR3 DNA follows: TGTGCCAGCTCCCCGACAGGGGACTATGGCTACACCTTC. Translated, it gives CASSPTGDYGYTF.

The J gene is TRBJ2-3, the V gene TRBV5-1, with D uncertain. This CDR3 comprises 14 residues. Germline V lookup: CDR1 SGHRS, CDR2 YFSETQ. The V end lost 0 bases, the J end lost 2 bases, and 7 bases lay between the germline ends. The CDR3 spells CASSLGADTDTQYF. The CDR3 coding sequence is TGCGCCAGCAGCTTGGGAGCCGACACAGATACGCAGTATTTT.